This entry describes one T cell receptor (beta chain). This CDR3 is built from 18 residues. CDR1 is SGHTA and CDR2 is FQGNSA in the germline V gene. Trimming took 5 bases from V and 4 from J; bases not matched to a gene: 13. The data belong to a study of T cell changes during pregnancy in multiple sclerosis. TCRdb keeps only in-frame clones here, not all; method: immunoSEQ multiplex PCR. The table lists roughly 47,000 clones, 85% to 90% of them singletons. The specimen was CD8+ T cells from peripheral blood mononuclear cells, collected in the second trimester of pregnancy. The TCR sequence derives from a female donor with multiple sclerosis, enrolled in a pregnancy study. This rearrangement joins TRBV7-2 to TRBJ2-3; 12 nucleotides agree with TRBD2. The CDR3 DNA sequence: TGTGCCAGCAGCCCATGGCCTAGCGGGGGGGCTTTGCCAGATACGCAGTATTTT. Translating gives CASSPWPSGGALPDTQYF.